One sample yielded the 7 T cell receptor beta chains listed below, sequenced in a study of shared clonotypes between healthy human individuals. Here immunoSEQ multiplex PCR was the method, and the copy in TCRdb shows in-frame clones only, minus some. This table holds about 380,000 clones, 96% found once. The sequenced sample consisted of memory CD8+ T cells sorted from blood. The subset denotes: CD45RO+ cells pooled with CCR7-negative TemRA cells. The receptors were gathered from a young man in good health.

Here the CDR3 reads CASSLEGTGPNNEQFF. The CDR3 DNA follows: TGTGCCAGCAGCTTAGAAGGGACGGGGCCAAACAATGAGCAGTTCTTC. The V and J genes are TRBV13 and TRBJ2-1; either TRBD1 or TRBD2 may fit D (5 bases each). The length of the CDR3 is 16 residues. The ends were cut back, 1 base at V and 5 bases at J, with 15 bases in the middle. Germline values: CDR1 PRHDT, CDR2 FYEKMQ (reference sequence).

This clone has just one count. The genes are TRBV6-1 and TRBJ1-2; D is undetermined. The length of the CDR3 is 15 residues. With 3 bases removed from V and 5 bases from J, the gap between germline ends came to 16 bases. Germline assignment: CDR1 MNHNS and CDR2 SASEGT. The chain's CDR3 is CASSEARPPSYGYTF. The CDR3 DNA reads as TGTGCCAGCAGTGAGGCAAGGCCCCCTTCATATGGCTACACCTTC.

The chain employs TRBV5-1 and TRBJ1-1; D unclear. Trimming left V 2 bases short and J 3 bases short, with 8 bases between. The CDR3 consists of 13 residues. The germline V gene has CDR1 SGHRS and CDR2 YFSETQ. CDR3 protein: CASSLDMHTEAFF. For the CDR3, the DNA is TGCGCCAGCAGCTTAGACATGCACACTGAAGCTTTCTTT.

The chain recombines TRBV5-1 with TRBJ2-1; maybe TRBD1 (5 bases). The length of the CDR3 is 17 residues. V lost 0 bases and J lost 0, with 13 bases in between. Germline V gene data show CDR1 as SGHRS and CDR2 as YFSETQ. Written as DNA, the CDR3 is TGCGCCAGCAGCTTGGGAAATGGGGCTAGCTCCTACAATGAGCAGTTCTTC. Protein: CASSLGNGASSYNEQFF.

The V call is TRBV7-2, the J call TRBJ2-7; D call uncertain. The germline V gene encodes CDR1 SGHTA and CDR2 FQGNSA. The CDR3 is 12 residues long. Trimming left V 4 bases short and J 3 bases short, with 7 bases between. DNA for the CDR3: TGTGCCAGCAGCTCGGGTATCTACGAGCAGTACTTC. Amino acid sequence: CASSSGIYEQYF. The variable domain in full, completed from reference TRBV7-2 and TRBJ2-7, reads GAGVSQSPSNKVTEKGKDVELRCDPISGHTALYWYRQSLGQGLEFLIYFQGNSAPDKSGLPSDRFSAERTGGSVSTLTIQRTQQEDSAVYLCASSSGIYEQYFGPGTRLTVT.

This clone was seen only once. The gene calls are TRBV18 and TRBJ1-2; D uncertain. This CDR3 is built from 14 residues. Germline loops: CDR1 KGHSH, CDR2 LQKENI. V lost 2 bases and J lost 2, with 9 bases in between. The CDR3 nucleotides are TGTGCCAGCTCACCAGCCAGACCCAACTATGGCTACACCTTC. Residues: CASSPARPNYGYTF.

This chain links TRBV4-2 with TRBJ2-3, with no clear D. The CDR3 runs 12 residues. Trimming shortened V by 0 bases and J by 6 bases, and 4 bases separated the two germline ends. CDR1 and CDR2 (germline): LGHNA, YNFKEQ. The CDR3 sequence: CASSQDGDTQYF. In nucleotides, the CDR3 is TGTGCCAGCAGCCAAGATGGGGATACGCAGTATTTT.